These 4 T cell receptor beta chains came from one sample sequenced in a study of OX40 agonist ivuxolimab in advanced cancers. Library preparation was by the immunoSEQ multiplex PCR assay. TCRdb carries this immuneACCESS record with in-frame sequences only. Its versions omit some clonotypes, under half of them owing to an unresolved V gene in the studies checked, with the rest unexplained. The sample records about 92,000 clones, 84% of which are singletons. The biggest ten clones account for about 5.8% of the sample. The sequencing used CD4+ or CD8+ T cells sorted from blood, collected in a trial of the OX40 agonist ivuxolimab. Receptor source: an adult with an advanced solid tumor such as melanoma, head and neck, liver or kidney cancer.

The genes are TRBV29-1 and TRBJ1-3; 7 bases agree with TRBD1. V was clipped by 7 bases and J by 0 bases; unmatched bases: 6. CDR3 length: 14 residues. CDR1 and CDR2 (germline): SQVTM, ANQGSEA. The CDR3 is CSAGTDPSGNTIYF. The CDR3 DNA follows: TGCAGCGCGGGGACAGACCCCTCTGGAAACACCATATATTTT.

The chain uses TRBV7-2 and TRBJ2-5; 14 nucleotides match TRBD2. Germline assignment: CDR1 SGHTA and CDR2 FQGNSA. Trimming at V came to 7 bases and at J to 4 bases, leaving 11 bases not matched to a gene. The CDR3 has 17 residues. CDR3 region: CASIAIPGLAGGETQYF. The CDR3 DNA follows: TGTGCCAGCATCGCAATCCCCGGACTAGCGGGAGGAGAGACCCAGTACTTC.

The chain carries TRBV19 and TRBJ2-1; tentatively, D is TRBD2 (6 bases). V was pared by 11 bases and J by 1 base, with 18 bases between. This CDR3 is built from 15 residues. CDR1 LNHDA and CDR2 SQIVND come from the germline V gene (reference sequence). The CDR3 region is CASTPSEKSYNEQFF. The CDR3, as DNA: TGTGCCTCTACCCCTAGCGAGAAGTCCTACAATGAGCAGTTCTTC.

The chain uses TRBV12-5 and TRBJ2-3; D call uncertain. The V end lost 1 base, the J end lost 2 bases, and 10 bases lay between the germline ends. This CDR3 has 15 amino acids. Germline V gives CDR1 LGHNT, CDR2 FRNRAP. The DNA of the CDR3 is TGTGCTAGTGGTTTGGGGCAAACCCTCACAGATACGCAGTATTTT. Protein: CASGLGQTLTDTQYF.